Listed here are 28 T cell receptor beta chains from one sample, sequenced in a study of blood T cell repertoires in COVID-19. Some clones are missing from TCRdb's copy, which holds only in-frame ones; the method was immunoSEQ multiplex PCR. The table includes about 170,000 clones, less than 90% detected once. What was sequenced was peripheral blood. All receptors derive from a woman aged 55-70 years with COVID-19, enrolled during active disease.

The chain joins TRBV12-3 or TRBV12-4 to TRBJ1-5; D is possibly TRBD1 (6 bases). Trimming removed 2 bases from V and 5 bases from J, with 7 bases in between. The CDR3 spans 13 residues. CDR3 in amino acids: CASSLTGYQPQHF. The CDR3 bases are TGTGCCAGCAGTTTAACAGGGTATCAGCCCCAGCATTTT.

The chain couples TRBV30 to TRBJ1-2; a possible D gene is TRBD1 (6 bases). V shed 1 base and J shed 0 bases, with 12 bases lying between them. Germline CDR1 reads GTSNPN; CDR2 reads SVGIG (reference sequence). The CDR3 consists of 15 residues. DNA for the CDR3: TGTGCCTGGAGTGCCCACAGGGATTCTAACTATGGCTACACCTTC. Protein: CAWSAHRDSNYGYTF.

The chain has TRBV7-9 and TRBJ1-1; a weak D match, TRBD1 (6 bases). The CDR3 sequence is 11 residues long. The V and J ends lost 10 bases and 4 bases respectively, with 10 bases between them. Germline-derived CDR1 and CDR2 are SEHNR and FQNEAQ (reference sequence). The CDR3 protein is CAMQGSTEAFF. As DNA, the CDR3 is TGTGCCATGCAGGGGAGCACTGAAGCTTTCTTT.

This clone was observed a few times. The same CDR3 also results from other DNA sequences found in this sample. The V gene is TRBV7-2, the J gene TRBJ1-1; possibly TRBD1 for D (5 bases). Germline V lookup: CDR1 SGHTA, CDR2 FQGNSA. The CDR3 runs 13 residues. V dropped 3 bases and J dropped 2 bases, with 7 bases sitting between them. The CDR3 coding sequence is TGTGCCAGCAGCTTGCAGGGAAACACTGAAGCTTTCTTT. Its protein is CASSLQGNTEAFF.

This clone was detected only once. The chain couples TRBV21-1 to TRBJ2-7; the table calls TRBD1, which could not be checked here. TRBV21-1 is termed a pseudogene. The CDR3 sequence is 14 residues long. The CDR3 here is CASSMDRGPYEQYF. CDR3 nucleotide sequence: TGTGCCAGCAGCATGGACAGGGGGCCCTACGAGCAGTACTTC.

The genes are TRBV4-3 and TRBJ2-7; 7 nucleotides align to TRBD1. Trimming removed 4 bases from V and 4 bases from J; junction bases left unmatched: 10. CDR3 length: 15 residues. The V gene's germline CDR1 is LGHNA and CDR2 YSLEER. The CDR3 region has the DNA TGCGCCAGCAGCCGACAGACAGGGTCCGGGTACGAGCAGTACTTC. It encodes CASSRQTGSGYEQYF.

The V and J genes are TRBV6-5 and TRBJ1-2, with D uncertain. This CDR3 is 15 amino acids long. Germline V gene lookup returns CDR1 MNHEY and CDR2 SVGAGI. V dropped 6 bases and J dropped 7 bases, with 21 bases sitting between them. The DNA of the CDR3 is TGTGCCAGCAGCCACCGTAGGCAGGAAGGTGTTGGCTACACCTTC. Encoded protein: CASSHRRQEGVGYTF.

CDR3 DNA sequence: TGTGCCAGCAGCTTAGGTCGCAGGGTAATGGGTCAGCCCCAGCATTTT. As protein: CASSLGRRVMGQPQHF. This chain uses TRBV7-2 with TRBJ1-5; possible D gene TRBD1, 5 bases. The CDR3 extends over 16 amino acids. Between the trimmed V and J ends, which lost 1 base and 6 bases, there was a span of 16 bases. Germline CDR1 and CDR2: SGHTA and FQGNSA.

In the case of this clone: This CDR3 is also generated by other DNA sequences in the sample. This chain uses TRBV2 with TRBJ1-6; 8 bases agree with TRBD1. This CDR3 is built from 14 residues. Germline V gives CDR1 SNHLY, CDR2 FYNNEI. V lost 4 bases and J lost 6; bases outside the gene matches: 2. The CDR3: CASSVDRGNSPLHF. The CDR3 nucleotides are TGTGCCAGCAGTGTAGACAGGGGTAATTCACCCCTCCACTTT.

The chain uses TRBV7-2 and TRBJ1-4; D is possibly TRBD1 (5 bases). Between the trimmed V and J ends, which lost 0 bases and 8 bases, there was a span of 13 bases. The CDR3 sequence is 15 residues long. In germline, CDR1 is SGHTA, CDR2 FQGNSA. The CDR3 coding sequence is TGTGCCAGCAGCTTAGCGGGCAGGGAACGAGAAAAACTGTTTTTT. This translates into CASSLAGREREKLFF.

The J gene is TRBJ1-1, the V gene TRBV11-3; 8 bases map to TRBD1. The ends lost 1 base at V and 6 bases at J; junction bases unmatched: 4. CDR3 length: 14 amino acids. Germline-derived CDR1 and CDR2 are SGHNT and YENEEA. CDR3 residues: CASSLGGRGPEAFF. The CDR3 nucleotides read TGTGCCAGCAGCTTAGGAGGCAGGGGGCCTGAAGCTTTCTTT. Complete variable domain (other parts from reference TRBV11-3 and TRBJ1-1): EAGVVQSPRYKIIEKKQPVAFWCNPISGHNTLYWYLQNLGQGPELLIRYENEEAVDDSQLPKDRFSAERLKGVDSTLKIQPAELGDSAVYLCASSLGGRGPEAFFGQGTRLTVV.

Many counts were recorded for this clone. The genes are TRBV19 and TRBJ2-3; 13 nucleotides align to TRBD2. Germline CDR1 reads LNHDA; CDR2 reads SQIVND (reference sequence). V lost 5 bases, J lost 2 bases, and 4 bases stayed unmatched. The CDR3 sequence is 16 residues long. CDR3 amino acids: CASSPGLAGFTDTQYF. CDR3 sequence (DNA): TGTGCCAGTAGTCCGGGACTAGCGGGATTCACAGATACGCAGTATTTT.

The rearrangement joins TRBV21-1 to TRBJ2-7; TRBD1 is taken as the D call from the table, unchecked against the DNA. TRBV21-1 is marked as a pseudogene. The CDR3 is 12 residues long. CDR3 amino acids: CASNQAFSEQYF. In nucleotides, the CDR3 is TGTGCCAGCAACCAGGCTTTTAGCGAGCAGTACTTC.

V and J are TRBV4-3 and TRBJ1-5; D unresolved. The germline CDR1 and CDR2 sequences are LGHNA and YSLEER. This CDR3 has 14 residues. Trimming took 0 bases from V and 10 from J, leaving 13 bases between them. The CDR3 here is CASSQDVNIEPQHF. CDR3 nucleotides: TGCGCCAGCAGCCAAGATGTAAACATCGAACCCCAGCATTTT.

The chain employs TRBV7-2 and TRBJ1-2, with 8 bases fitting TRBD1. J gave up 0 bases and V 3 bases, and 3 bases lay outside the gene matches. The CDR3 consists of 15 residues. Germline assignment: CDR1 SGHTA and CDR2 FQGNSA. Written as DNA, the CDR3 is TGTGCCAGCAGCTTGGACAGGGCCACTAACTATGGCTACACCTTC. This gives the protein CASSLDRATNYGYTF.

Comment on this clone: This sample also contains other DNA sequences that code for the same CDR3. The gene calls are TRBV5-4 and TRBJ1-4; 7 bases are shared with TRBD1. The trim removed 0 bases at V and 8 bases at J, leaving 7 bases unmatched. Germline V gene lookup returns CDR1 SGHNT and CDR2 YYREEE (reference sequence). The CDR3 totals 15 residues. The CDR3 sequence is CASSLDRGRDEKLFF. The CDR3 DNA reads TGTGCCAGCAGCTTGGACAGGGGACGGGACGAAAAACTGTTTTTT.

On this clone: Different DNA sequences within this sample yield the same CDR3. The chain has TRBV5-4 and TRBJ1-5; D perhaps matches TRBD1 (5 bases). Germline loops: CDR1 SGHNT, CDR2 YYREEE (reference sequence). This CDR3 spans 14 amino acids. V gave up 0 bases and J gave up 1 base, with 5 bases separating them. CDR3 sequence: CASSLGGSNQPQHF. The CDR3 DNA sequence: TGTGCCAGCAGCTTGGGGGGCAGCAATCAGCCCCAGCATTTT.

The V and J genes are TRBV7-2 and TRBJ1-2; D gene uncertain. This CDR3 spans 13 amino acids. Germline V CDR1 and CDR2: SGHTA, FQGNSA. Deletions cut 2 bases from V and 5 bases from J, with 9 bases between. The CDR3 coding sequence is TGTGCCAGCAGCTTACCTCGAGTATATGGCTACACCTTC. This gives the protein CASSLPRVYGYTF.

CDR3 sequence: CASSAPGGSTDTQYF. The CDR3, as DNA: TGTGCCAGCAGCGCCCCGGGAGGAAGCACAGATACGCAGTATTTT. The V call is TRBV6-2 or TRBV6-3, the J call TRBJ2-3; 7 nucleotides align to TRBD2. Germline V gene data show CDR1 as MNHEY and CDR2 as SVGEGT. With V trimmed by 6 bases and J by 0 bases, 6 bases remained unmatched. The CDR3 is 15 residues long.

This chain links TRBV19 with TRBJ2-1; TRBD2 is a possible D gene (7 bases). Germline V gene lookup returns CDR1 LNHDA and CDR2 SQIVND (reference sequence). The CDR3 spans 15 residues. V lost 5 bases and J lost 4, with 15 bases in between. The CDR3 region is CASSSPGGRYNEQFF. CDR3 nucleotide sequence: TGTGCCAGTAGTTCGCCGGGGGGCAGGTACAATGAGCAGTTCTTC.

This clone was seen a single time. This chain joins TRBV10-1 and TRBJ2-1; 9 bases are a match to TRBD1. The CDR3 is 16 amino acids. The germline V gene has CDR1 WNHNN and CDR2 SYGVQD (reference sequence). J lost 2 bases, V lost 3 bases, and 5 bases had no gene match. The CDR3, as DNA: TGCGCCAGCAGTGATACCGGGACAGGGCCCTACAATGAGCAGTTCTTC. It yields the protein CASSDTGTGPYNEQFF.

This rearrangement joins TRBV7-3 to TRBJ1-6; 7 bases are shared with TRBD1. The CDR3 consists of 15 residues. Per germline, CDR1 SGHTA and CDR2 FQGTGA. The V gene end was trimmed by 2 bases and the J gene end by 9 bases; junction bases not matched to a gene: 7. CDR3 sequence: CASSLFPTGVSPLHF. The CDR3 DNA sequence: TGTGCCAGCAGCTTATTCCCCACAGGGGTTTCACCCCTCCACTTT. The full variable domain, rest sourced from reference TRBV7-3 and TRBJ1-6, is GAGVSQTPSNKVTEKGKYVELRCDPISGHTALYWYRQSLGQGPEFLIYFQGTGAADDSGLPNDRFFAVRPEGSVSTLKIQRTERGDSAVYLCASSLFPTGVSPLHFGNGTRLTVT.

This chain links TRBV18 with TRBJ2-1; 14 positions match TRBD2. V was clipped by 2 bases and J by 9 bases; unmatched bases: 3. The length of the CDR3 is 15 residues. In germline, CDR1 is KGHSH, CDR2 LQKENI. This chain's CDR3 is CASSPGTSGSGEQFF. CDR3 DNA sequence: TGTGCCAGCTCACCAGGGACTAGCGGGAGCGGTGAGCAGTTCTTC.

Here the CDR3 DNA reads TGTGCCAGCTCACCAACCCGAATGGACAGGGGGCCCCCTACGTACAATGAGCAGTTCTTC. As protein: CASSPTRMDRGPPTYNEQFF. The V gene is TRBV18, the J gene TRBJ2-1; TRBD1 agrees at 11 bases. From germline, CDR1 is KGHSH and CDR2 LQKENI. V lost 2 bases and J lost 4; bases outside the gene matches: 16. There are 20 residues in the CDR3.

The chain has TRBV3-1 (or the pseudogene TRBV3-2) and TRBJ1-4; 7 bases match TRBD1. CDR1 and CDR2 from the germline V gene are LGHDT and YNNKEL (reference sequence). Unmatched junction bases numbered 7, after V lost 0 bases and J lost 6 bases. CDR3 size: 16 residues. The CDR3, as DNA: TGTGCCAGCAGCCAAGATCGGCAGACAGGGTATGAAAAACTGTTTTTT. It translates to CASSQDRQTGYEKLFF.

This clone occurred a few times. The CDR3 sequence is CSVESSRNTEAFF. CDR3 nucleotides: TGCAGCGTTGAGTCCTCCAGGAACACTGAAGCTTTCTTT. V gene TRBV29-1 combines with J gene TRBJ1-1; D call uncertain. This CDR3 region has 13 residues. V was shortened by 3 bases and J by 1 base, with 9 bases between the two germline ends. The germline V gene has CDR1 SQVTM and CDR2 ANQGSEA.

The V gene is TRBV6-5, the J gene TRBJ2-7; 13 positions match TRBD2. The CDR3 contains 13 residues. J was trimmed by 6 bases and V by 8 bases; bases with no gene match: 4. Germline-derived CDR1 and CDR2 are MNHEY and SVGAGI. CDR3 amino acids: CASQGLAGFEQYF. CDR3 coding DNA: TGTGCCAGCCAGGGACTAGCGGGATTCGAGCAGTACTTC.

The J gene is TRBJ1-4, the V gene TRBV9, with TRBD1 as a possible D gene (5 bases). This CDR3 contains 15 residues. V lost 0 bases and J lost 4, with 10 bases in between. Germline lookup yields CDR1 SGDLS and CDR2 YYNGEE. CDR3 DNA sequence: TGTGCCAGCAGCGTAGACCCAGGGATTAATGAAAAACTGTTTTTT. Protein: CASSVDPGINEKLFF.